Listed below are T cell receptor beta chains from one sample, sequenced in a study of vaccination effects on CD4 cells after COVID-19. Only in-frame clones appear in the TCRdb table, and some are missing; sequencing was by immunoSEQ multiplex PCR. The table lists about 45,000 clones, around 81% of them singletons. Antigens of these TCRs are unknown. Sequencing was performed on CD4+ T cells from PBMCs cultured with SARS-CoV-2 spike peptides, taken before COVID-19 vaccination. These TCRs come from a human donor who received a COVID-19 vaccine. The CDR3 runs from the conserved cysteine through the conserved F or W. Fields, in order: J gene, V gene, D gene, clone size, CDR3 DNA, CDR3 protein. The D gene is left open where the match is weak. The listing skips clone size in some rows; elsewhere it reads once, few, many or a size class.

TRBJ1-4 TRBV27 TRBD1 - TGTGCCAGCAGTTTGTCCCTTCGGGACAGGGGGCCTCCAACTAATGAAAAACTGTTTTTT CASSLSLRDRGPPTNEKLFF
TRBJ2-1 TRBV6-6 TRBD1 few TGTGCCAGCACCTTGGGACAGAGTTACAATGAGCAGTTCTTC CASTLGQSYNEQFF
TRBJ1-5 TRBV10-3 - - TGTGCCATCAGGGATGGCCTTGGGGGGGCTGAGCAGCCCCAGCATTTT CAIRDGLGGAEQPQHF
TRBJ2-5 TRBV10-3 - - TGTGCCATCAGTGTTCTTGGGGGCGAGACCCAGTACTTC CAISVLGGETQYF
TRBJ2-1 TRBV7-2 TRBD2 - TGTGCCAGCAGCCTTAGCGGGGAGCCCTACAATGAGCAGTTCTTC CASSLSGEPYNEQFF
TRBJ1-1 TRBV5-8 - - TGTGCCTCTCCGACCCTCGGACACCAAAGATTTAGGTCGAACACTGAAGCTTTCTTT CASPTLGHQRFRSNTEAFF
TRBJ1-1 TRBV5-1 - - TGCGCCAGCCGGTGGGAGGCGGAAACTGAAGCTTTCTTT CASRWEAETEAFF
TRBJ1-5 TRBV19 TRBD1 few TGTGCCAGTACGGACAGGGTGTATAGCAATCAGCCCCAGCATTTT CASTDRVYSNQPQHF
TRBJ2-1 TRBV7-3 TRBD2 few TGTGCCAGCAGCCTAGCGGGGGGCCAAGGTGAGCAGTTCTTC CASSLAGGQGEQFF
TRBJ2-3 TRBV18 TRBD1 - TGTGCCAGCTCACCAGGGCAGGGGGCTACAGATACGCAGTATTTT CASSPGQGATDTQYF
TRBJ1-2 TRBV29-1 - - TGCAGCGTTGTAGCGCAGGGGTCCTATGGCTACACCTTC CSVVAQGSYGYTF
TRBJ2-3 TRBV29-1 TRBD1 - TGCAGCGTTGAAAGTTGGGGGACAGGGGTTAGGCTAGGAGATACGCAGTATTTT CSVESWGTGVRLGDTQYF
TRBJ2-2 TRBV29-1 - once TGCAGCGTGAGGACAGGGAGGGACACCGGGGAGCTGTTTTTT CSVRTGRDTGELFF
TRBJ1-1 TRBV5-8 - - TGTGCCAGCAGCTTGCGGGGGGGGAACACTGAAGCTTTCTTT CASSLRGGNTEAFF
TRBJ1-1 TRBV3-1/TRBV3-2 - once TGTGCCAGCAGCCGGAAGGGGGGGACTGAAGCTTTCTTT CASSRKGGTEAFF
TRBJ2-1 TRBV7-3 - few TGTGCCAGCAGCTTAATTCGAAACGAGCAGTTCTTC CASSLIRNEQFF
TRBJ1-1 TRBV27 - - TGTGCCAGCAGTCCACGACTCGGCGGGGGGAACACTGAAGCTTTCTTT CASSPRLGGGNTEAFF
TRBJ2-2 TRBV2 TRBD1 - TGTGCCAGCAAAGGACAGGGTCGCACCGGGGAGCTGTTTTTT CASKGQGRTGELFF
TRBJ1-2 TRBV2 - - TGTGCCAGCGCTGAAGACAGAGACTATGGCTACACCTTC CASAEDRDYGYTF
TRBJ2-3 TRBV6-5 - - TGTGCCAGCAGACCGGGTGGTAGCACAGATACGCAGTATTTT CASRPGGSTDTQYF
TRBJ1-1 TRBV10-3 TRBD1 - TGTGCCATCAGGGAGGACAGGGCGGTGGTGAACACTGAAGCTTTCTTT CAIREDRAVVNTEAFF
TRBJ2-3 TRBV4-3 - - TGCGCCAGCAGCCAAGATCCGGCCACAGATACGCAGTATTTT CASSQDPATDTQYF
TRBJ1-2 TRBV6-6 - - TGTGCCAGCAGTTACTCGACAGGACTGACCGATGGCTACACCTTC CASSYSTGLTDGYTF
TRBJ1-2 TRBV29-1 - - TGCAGCGTCTCAAACCTCGCCGATGGCTACACCTTC CSVSNLADGYTF
TRBJ2-2 TRBV19 - few TGTGCCAGTAGTATGGTTGTGTCCGGGGAGCTGTTTTTT CASSMVVSGELFF
TRBJ1-1 TRBV30 TRBD1 - TGTGCCTGGAGTCCTCCCGGGACAGGGTACACTGAAGCTTTCTTT CAWSPPGTGYTEAFF
TRBJ1-3 TRBV7-8 - - TGTGCCAGCAGCGGGGACATTAAGGCTGGAAACACCATATATTTT CASSGDIKAGNTIYF
TRBJ1-2 TRBV6-5 - - TGTGCCAGCAATAGACAGACTTATGGCTACACCTTC CASNRQTYGYTF
TRBJ1-5 TRBV30 - once TGTGCCTGGAGTGTACAGGGAGGTGCTCAGCCCCAGCATTTT CAWSVQGGAQPQHF
TRBJ1-4 TRBV19 - - TGTGCCAGTAGACGGCAGCCAACTAATGAAAAACTGTTTTTT CASRRQPTNEKLFF
TRBJ1-4 TRBV5-1 TRBD1 - TGCGCCAGCAGCCCGGAGGGACAGGGAAGTGAAAAACTGTTTTTT CASSPEGQGSEKLFF
TRBJ1-6 TRBV5-4 - few TGTGCCAGCAGCTTGTCGGGACCGAGCAATTCACCCCTCCACTTT CASSLSGPSNSPLHF
TRBJ2-5 TRBV7-2 - - TGTGCCAGCAGCTTTCAAGTTTCTGGGGAGACCCAGTACTTC CASSFQVSGETQYF
TRBJ1-1 TRBV10-3 - - TGTGCCATCAGTGAACAGCCAAACACTGAAGCTTTCTTT CAISEQPNTEAFF
TRBJ2-2 TRBV14 TRBD1 - TGTGCCAGCAGCCAGGACAGGGGGCGCGTCACCGGGGAGCTGTTTTTT CASSQDRGRVTGELFF
TRBJ1-4 TRBV7-2 TRBD1 - TGTGCCAGCAGCCGCCAGGACAGGGAAAAACTGTTTTTT CASSRQDREKLFF
TRBJ1-6 TRBV18 - - TGTGCCAGCTCACCACAGGCGCCCGAGAGCTCCTATAATTCACCCCTCCACTTT CASSPQAPESSYNSPLHF
TRBJ2-3 TRBV3-1/TRBV3-2 TRBD1 once TGTGCCAGCAGCCCAGCGAATGGACAGGGTGGAGGAGATACGCAGTATTTT CASSPANGQGGGDTQYF
TRBJ1-1 TRBV20-1 - - TGCAGTGCTAGTCATCGGGCAGGGCCGAACACTGAAGCTTTCTTT CSASHRAGPNTEAFF
TRBJ1-6 TRBV5-4 TRBD1 - TGTGCCAGCAGCTTGGGACAGGGGAATGGTAATTCACCCCTCCACTTT CASSLGQGNGNSPLHF
TRBJ1-6 TRBV20-1 TRBD1 - TGCAGTGCTAGTCGGCCCACAGGGGATACTTCACCCCTCCACTTT CSASRPTGDTSPLHF
TRBJ1-1 TRBV19 TRBD1 - TGTGCCAGTAGTTACGACAGGGAGACTACTGAAGCTTTCTTT CASSYDRETTEAFF
TRBJ1-3 TRBV19 TRBD1 few TGTGCCAGTAGGCAACAGGGGGTTGGAAACACCATATATTTT CASRQQGVGNTIYF
TRBJ2-1 TRBV7-3 TRBD2 - TGTGCCAGCAGCCCACAATCAACCGGGACTAGCGGGGGAGGGGCCTACAATGAGCAGTTCTTC CASSPQSTGTSGGGAYNEQFF
TRBJ2-3 TRBV7-2 TRBD2 - TGTGCCGCCGGGCGGGGGGGCTACACAGATACGCAGTATTTT CAAGRGGYTDTQYF
TRBJ1-2 TRBV21-1 - - TGTGCCAGCAGCAAAAATCGGGAATATGGCTACACCTTC CASSKNREYGYTF
TRBJ2-4 TRBV19 TRBD2 - TGTGCCAGTAGTATAGATCCGGCGGCGGGGGACATTCAGTACTTC CASSIDPAAGDIQYF
TRBJ1-3 TRBV19 - few TGTGCCAGTAGTGCCACAGGGTCCGGAAACACCATATATTTT CASSATGSGNTIYF